The TCR beta chain described here comes from a study of blood T cell repertoires in COVID-19. At the level of the study: Some COVID-19 samples were acute and others convalescent; all came from the United States, Italy and Spain. T cells, B-cell-depleted T cells, or PBMCs supplied cDNA or gDNA.

Per the germline V gene, CDR1 is LGHDT and CDR2 is YNNKEL (reference sequence). The J segment lost 15 bases and the V segment lost 5 bases, leaving 10 bases of the junction unmatched. CDR3 length: 13 residues. Under the authors' procedure: Reference gene primer amplification gave nucleated cell count estimates. TCRdb's copy holds only in-frame clones and misses some; the assay was immunoSEQ multiplex PCR. The DNA gave D and trimming, while V, J and clone size come from that table. The repertoire holds about 330,000 clones, with around 83% as singletons. The gene calls are TRBV3-1 (or the pseudogene TRBV3-2) and TRBJ2-3; 11 nucleotides line up with TRBD2. The specimen sequenced was peripheral blood. This receptor was obtained from a woman between 50 and 59 years old with acute or convalescent COVID-19. The DNA of the CDR3 is TGTGCCAGCAGCTCCCTGACTAGCGGGGTGACCTATTTT. Translating it yields CASSSLTSGVTYF.